This entry describes one T cell receptor beta chain. The CDR3 spans 16 residues. Germline V gene sequence: CDR1 SGHTA, CDR2 FQGNSA. V lost 1 base to trimming and J lost 6 bases; unmatched junction nucleotides: 8. The data were produced by immunoSEQ multiplex PCR, yet TCRdb's version contains in-frame clones alone and is incomplete. The data show around 60,000 clones, 80% to 95% seen once. This sample was taken from a study of OX40 agonist ivuxolimab in advanced cancers. The specimen was CD4+ or CD8+ T cells sorted from blood, collected in a trial of the OX40 agonist ivuxolimab. This TCR was recovered from an adult with an advanced solid tumor such as melanoma, head and neck, liver or kidney cancer. The chain is built from TRBV7-2 and TRBJ2-3, with 9 bases that match TRBD2. CDR3 loop: CASSLVRASGTDTQYF. Here the CDR3 DNA reads TGTGCCAGCAGCTTAGTTAGGGCTAGCGGGACGGATACGCAGTATTTT.